One sample yielded the 9 T cell receptor beta chains listed below, sequenced in a study of T cell changes during pregnancy in multiple sclerosis. Repertoires were generated with immunoSEQ multiplex PCR, while TCRdb's copy carries only in-frame clones and drops some. The sample lists 65,000 to 95,000 clones, approximately 94% occurring once. The sample here was peripheral blood, taken after pregnancy. The receptors here all came from a female donor in good health, enrolled as a control in a pregnancy study.

This chain links TRBV14 with TRBJ1-1; D may be TRBD1 (6 bases). CDR3 length: 17 residues. The germline gives CDR1 SGHDN, CDR2 FVKESK. The V gene lost 4 bases and the J gene lost 5 bases, with 23 bases spanning the gap. This chain's CDR3 is CASSRRDGGAGWTEAFF. As DNA, the CDR3 is TGTGCCAGCAGCCGGCGGGATGGGGGGGCGGGTTGGACTGAAGCTTTCTTT.

V usage is TRBV27 and J usage is TRBJ2-3; TRBD1 matches 8 bases. Germline V lookup: CDR1 MNHEY, CDR2 SMNVEV (reference sequence). Losses at the gene ends were 3 bases for V and 4 bases for J; bases not matched to a gene: 9. The CDR3 has 16 amino acids. The CDR3 here is CASSFGDRRVPDTQYF. For the CDR3, the DNA is TGTGCCAGCAGTTTTGGGGACAGGAGGGTCCCAGATACGCAGTATTTT.

V gene TRBV5-1 combines with J gene TRBJ2-3, with a possible D match to TRBD2 (5 bases). Germline V gene lookup returns CDR1 SGHRS and CDR2 YFSETQ. Trimming took 6 bases from V and 0 from J, leaving 14 bases between them. The CDR3 sequence is 15 residues long. Here the CDR3 reads CASNLGLHSTDTQYF. The CDR3 DNA sequence: TGCGCCAGCAACCTTGGACTCCATAGCACAGATACGCAGTATTTT.

The chain combines TRBV2 with TRBJ2-1; D is perhaps TRBD2 (5 bases). The germline V gene has CDR1 SNHLY and CDR2 FYNNEI. The CDR3 consists of 15 residues. V was clipped by 7 bases and J by 6 bases, with 19 bases between them. In nucleotides, the CDR3 is TGTGCCAGCATCCGACTACGAACCGGTAGCAATGAGCAGTTCTTC. Translating it yields CASIRLRTGSNEQFF.

The chain links TRBV6-5 to TRBJ2-7; D is unresolved. Germline CDR1 reads MNHEY; CDR2 reads SVGAGI. CDR3 length: 13 amino acids. Trimming removed 4 bases from V and 3 bases from J, with 10 bases in between. The CDR3 DNA reads TGTGCCAGCAGTTTTCGGGTCAGCTACGAGCAGTACTTC. Translated, it gives CASSFRVSYEQYF.

The chain links TRBV4-3 to TRBJ2-4, with TRBD2 as a possible D gene (5 bases). The CDR3 extends over 15 amino acids. V dropped 3 bases and J dropped 5 bases, with 14 bases sitting between them. Germline V CDR1 and CDR2: LGHNA, YSLEER. CDR3 sequence: CASSQVWVGENIQYF. The CDR3 region has the DNA TGCGCCAGCAGCCAGGTCTGGGTCGGGGAAAACATTCAGTACTTC.

The V gene is TRBV7-3, the J gene TRBJ2-1; 8 bases agree with TRBD1. Germline V gives CDR1 SGHTA, CDR2 FQGTGA. The V segment lost 0 bases and the J segment 7 bases; nucleotides outside the gene matches: 11. The CDR3 is 17 amino acids. The CDR3 DNA reads as TGTGCCAGCAGCTTAACGTCGATGGGCACAGGGGGTAATGAGCAGTTCTTC. It specifies CASSLTSMGTGGNEQFF.

The CDR3 sequence is CASSEGVSNYGYTF. The CDR3, as DNA: TGTGCCAGCAGCGAGGGAGTATCTAACTATGGCTACACCTTC. The V call is TRBV6-5, the J call TRBJ1-2; unclear D gene. V was cut by 6 bases and J by 0 bases, with 11 bases left in between. The CDR3 is 14 amino acids. The V gene's germline CDR1 is MNHEY and CDR2 SVGAGI.

The chain joins TRBV30 to TRBJ2-1, with TRBD2 matching over 9 bases. This CDR3 is 14 amino acids long. V lost 0 bases to trimming and J lost 9 bases; unmatched junction nucleotides: 6. Germline V gene data show CDR1 as GTSNPN and CDR2 as SVGIG (reference sequence). The CDR3 nucleotides are TGTGCCTGGAGTGTTAGGGCGGGAGGGAGTGAGCAGTTCTTC. Residues: CAWSVRAGGSEQFF.